The clone carrying this TCR beta chain was recorded a few times. No antigen is known for it. The data were obtained in a study of cytomegalovirus exposure and HLA in healthy donors. General study points: Exclusion as indistinguishable affected some V segments, including TRBV6-2 and TRBV6-3.

Germline lookup yields CDR1 SNHLY and CDR2 FYNNEI. Deletions cut 7 bases from V and 7 bases from J, with 13 bases between. The CDR3 contains 12 residues. Primers for the PCR totalled 60 Vbeta and 13 Jbeta. The protocol was immunoSEQ multiplex PCR, while the TCRdb copy is restricted to in-frame clones and leaves out a portion. The data contain about 140,000 clones, roughly 80% of them seen just once; the ten biggest clones take up approximately 1%. The specimen was PBMCs. This TCR came from a man younger than 35 in good health and CMV-seronegative. The chain is built from TRBV2 and TRBJ1-1, with D unclear. This CDR3 is CASNKPAVEAFF. The CDR3 bases are TGTGCCAGCAATAAGCCAGCGGTTGAAGCTTTCTTT.